This T cell receptor (beta chain) is from a study of cytomegalovirus exposure and HLA in healthy donors. Findings of the study overall: Most sequenced TCRs were rare (though some public TCRs occurred in many donors). The classifier was said to identify cytomegalovirus status with high specificity and sensitivity.

This clone was seen a few times. Its specificity is unknown. The donors were members of the validation cohort, which comprised about 120 subjects and was separate from the first cohort of roughly 700 subjects. This table comes from immunoSEQ multiplex PCR, and its TCRdb copy is limited to in-frame clones, with some not included. The sample yields about 110,000 clones, around 82% seen once. This CDR3 contains 15 residues. Germline CDR1 reads SEHNR; CDR2 reads FQNEAQ (reference sequence). V was clipped by 4 bases and J by 3 bases; unmatched bases: 4. The source material was PBMCs. The chain combines TRBV7-9 with TRBJ2-2; 8 bases line up with TRBD2. The sequence came from a woman aged 18-29 years in good health and CMV-seronegative. The CDR3 nucleotides are TGTGCCAGCAGCTCCGGGGGGGGATACACCGGGGAGCTGTTTTTT. It translates to CASSSGGGYTGELFF.